This is a list of T cell receptor beta chains from one sample in a study of cytomegalovirus exposure and HLA in healthy donors. Generated by immunoSEQ multiplex PCR, the TCRdb table keeps only in-frame clones and is missing some. The table shows about 90,000 clones, with around two thirds occurring only once. The sample comprised PBMCs. These receptor sequences come from a woman aged 30 to 39 in good health and CMV-seropositive. The conserved cysteine and the conserved F or W are not part of the CDR3 here.

CDR3: ASSSSGIQIYEQY
V: TRBV7-9
J: TRBJ2-7

CDR3: ASSSPGDRAGTEAF
V: TRBV19
J: TRBJ1-1

CDR3: ASSQADRGSNQPQH
V: TRBV4-1
J: TRBJ1-5

CDR3: ASSTTLPGGTSYEQY
V: TRBV2
J: TRBJ2-7

CDR3: ASRGLSGGVQY
V: TRBV6-1
J: TRBJ2-7

CDR3: ASSDPTGSYEQY
V: TRBV7-6
J: TRBJ2-7

CDR3: ASSLSKGGTEAF
V: TRBV7-9
J: TRBJ1-1

CDR3: ASSLGSSGVLTYNEQF
V: TRBV5-4
J: TRBJ2-1

CDR3: ASTDDRGEGYT
V: TRBV7-3
J: TRBJ1-2

CDR3: ASSLVQGSSPLH
V: TRBV5-6
J: TRBJ1-6

CDR3: AISEASGGNTRAQY
V: TRBV10-3
J: TRBJ2-3

CDR3: ASSLQGDNSPLH
V: TRBV11-2
J: TRBJ1-6

CDR3: ASSLTDTQY
V: TRBV5-4
J: TRBJ2-3

CDR3: ASSQEPREKLF
V: TRBV14
J: TRBJ1-4

CDR3: ASSAPGTYTDTQY
V: TRBV6-6
J: TRBJ2-3

CDR3: AWTHYGNTIY
V: TRBV30
J: TRBJ1-3

CDR3: ASSETDSVRGTEAF
V: TRBV6-1
J: TRBJ1-1

CDR3: ASRSGQVEINNEQF
V: TRBV2
J: TRBJ2-1

CDR3: ASSQGQYYGYT
V: TRBV28
J: TRBJ1-2

CDR3: ASSSIRGTGYGYT
V: TRBV13
J: TRBJ1-2

CDR3: ASSPNPLSTGRPYEQY
V: TRBV5-6
J: TRBJ2-7

CDR3: ASSPDASGAPTYNEQF
V: TRBV18
J: TRBJ2-1

CDR3: ASSIAGRSYEQY
V: TRBV7-9
J: TRBJ2-7

CDR3: ASTLDFLAF
V: TRBV6-6
J: TRBJ1-1

CDR3: ASSFTLAGGREETQY
V: TRBV7-9
J: TRBJ2-5

CDR3: ASSQNRDKLF
V: TRBV4-2
J: TRBJ1-4

CDR3: ASSPGQGVFTEAF
V: TRBV4-2
J: TRBJ1-1

CDR3: SARLGEETQY
V: TRBV29-1
J: TRBJ2-5

CDR3: ASSPFGGGEQY
V: TRBV6-5
J: TRBJ2-7

CDR3: AIGRTGGSTNYGYT
V: TRBV10-3
J: TRBJ1-2

CDR3: ASSFGSNTEAF
V: TRBV10-2
J: TRBJ1-1

CDR3: AWGAEKLF
V: TRBV30
J: TRBJ1-4

CDR3: ASRPPSGLLRNEQF
V: TRBV6-6
J: TRBJ2-1

CDR3: ASSQDQGLLSYEQF
V: TRBV14
J: TRBJ2-1

CDR3: ASSSTLGGRDGTEAF
V: TRBV7-9
J: TRBJ1-1

CDR3: ASRGQYSNQPQH
V: TRBV6-5
J: TRBJ1-5

CDR3: ASSLAAGVDEQF
V: TRBV7-3
J: TRBJ2-1

CDR3: ASSQDSRQTSNQPQH
V: TRBV4-1
J: TRBJ1-5

CDR3: ASSLGLYNEQF
V: TRBV7-3
J: TRBJ2-1

CDR3: ASSEGQIHSNQPQH
V: TRBV19
J: TRBJ1-5

CDR3: ASSLYTGGGYEQY
V: TRBV28
J: TRBJ2-7

CDR3: ASSSGTGVEKLF
V: TRBV5-6
J: TRBJ1-4

CDR3: ASSPTGAGTGELF
V: TRBV28
J: TRBJ2-2

CDR3: ASSLSGPDTQY
V: TRBV5-6
J: TRBJ2-3

CDR3: ASRPQGTISYEQY
V: TRBV7-2
J: TRBJ2-7

CDR3: ASSPPGQGRETQY
V: TRBV5-4
J: TRBJ2-5

CDR3: ATSRETGVLNIQY
V: TRBV15
J: TRBJ2-4

CDR3: ASSLGVAGDTDTQY
V: TRBV7-8
J: TRBJ2-3

CDR3: ASSLDLGGRRDTQY
V: TRBV11-2
J: TRBJ2-3